Many counts were recorded for the clone carrying this T cell receptor (beta chain). Its antigen is unknown. This entry comes from a study of CD8 T cells in ankylosing spondylitis. Library preparation for TCR beta used quantitative 5'-RACE with molecular barcodes. TCRdb re-called the 5' RACE reads with MiXCR, one entry per CDR3 protein. The sample includes some 120,000 distinct CDR3 sequences, about 7% of them seen just once. Study results and limitations: Peripheral blood held disease-linked clones only at relatively low frequency, and these were CD8+. Disease-linked clones reportedly showed significant enrichment in matched ankylosing spondylitis synovial fluid. The study identified a TCR beta motif of roughly eight highly homologous variants that appeared characteristic of ankylosing spondylitis blood.

The germline V gene has CDR1 SGHAT and CDR2 FQNNGV. The CDR3 has 15 residues. V was clipped by 0 bases and J by 5 bases; unmatched bases: 2. The clonotype was recovered from a male donor with ankylosing spondylitis or in good health (not recorded which). Source material: blood, either unsorted or a sorted T cell fraction (not recorded which). This sequence joins TRBV11-2 and TRBJ2-5, with 11 positions matching TRBD2. The CDR3 here is CASSLEPSGRETQYF. DNA for the CDR3: TGTGCCAGCAGCTTAGAACCTAGCGGGAGGGAGACCCAGTACTTC.